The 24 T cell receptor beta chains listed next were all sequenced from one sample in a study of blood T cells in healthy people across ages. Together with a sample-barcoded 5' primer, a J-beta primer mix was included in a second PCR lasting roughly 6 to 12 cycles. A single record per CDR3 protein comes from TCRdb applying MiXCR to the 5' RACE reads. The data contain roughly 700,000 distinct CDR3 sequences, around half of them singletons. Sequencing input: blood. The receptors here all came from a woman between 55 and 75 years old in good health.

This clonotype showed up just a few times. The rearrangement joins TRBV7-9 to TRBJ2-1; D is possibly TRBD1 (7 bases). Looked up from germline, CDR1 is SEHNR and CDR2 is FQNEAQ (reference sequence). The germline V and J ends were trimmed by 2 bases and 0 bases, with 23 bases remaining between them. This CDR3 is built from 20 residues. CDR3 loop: CASSLQAGQLNPISYNEQFF. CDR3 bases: TGTGCCAGCAGCTTACAGGCGGGACAGCTTAATCCGATCTCCTACAATGAGCAGTTCTTC.

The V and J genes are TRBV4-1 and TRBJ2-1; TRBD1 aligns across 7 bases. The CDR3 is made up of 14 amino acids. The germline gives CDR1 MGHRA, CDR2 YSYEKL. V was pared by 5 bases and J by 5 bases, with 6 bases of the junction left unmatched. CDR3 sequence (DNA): TGCGCCAGCAGCAACCGACAGGGCAACAATGAGCAGTTCTTC. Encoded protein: CASSNRQGNNEQFF.

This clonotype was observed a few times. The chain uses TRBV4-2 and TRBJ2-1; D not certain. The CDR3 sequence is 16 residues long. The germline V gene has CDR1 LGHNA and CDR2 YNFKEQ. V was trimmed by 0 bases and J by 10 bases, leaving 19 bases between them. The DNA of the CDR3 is TGTGCCAGCAGCCAAGATATGTGGCGAAACAAAGGGGAGCAGTTCTTC. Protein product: CASSQDMWRNKGEQFF.

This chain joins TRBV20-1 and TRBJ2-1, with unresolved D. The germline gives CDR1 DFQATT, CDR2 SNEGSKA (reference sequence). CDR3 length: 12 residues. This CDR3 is CRATKRVNEQFF. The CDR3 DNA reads TGCAGGGCGACGAAGAGAGTCAATGAGCAGTTCTTC.

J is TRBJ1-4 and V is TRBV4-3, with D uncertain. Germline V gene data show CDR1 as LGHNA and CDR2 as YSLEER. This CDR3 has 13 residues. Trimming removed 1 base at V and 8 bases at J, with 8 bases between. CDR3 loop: CASSQGREEKLFF. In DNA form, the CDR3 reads TGCGCCAGCAGCCAAGGACGGGAGGAAAAACTGTTTTTT.

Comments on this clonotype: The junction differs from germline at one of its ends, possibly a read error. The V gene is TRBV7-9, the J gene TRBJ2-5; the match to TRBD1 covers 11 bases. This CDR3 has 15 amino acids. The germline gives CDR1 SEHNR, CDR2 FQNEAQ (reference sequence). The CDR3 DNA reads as TGTGCCAACAGCACAGGACAGGGGGCGGCGTATGAGCAGTACTTC. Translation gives CANSTGQGAAYEQYF.

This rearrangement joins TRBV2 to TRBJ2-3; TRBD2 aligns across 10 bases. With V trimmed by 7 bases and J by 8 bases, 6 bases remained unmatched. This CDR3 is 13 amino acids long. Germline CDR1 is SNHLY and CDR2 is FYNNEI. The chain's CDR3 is CASKPSGSSTQYF. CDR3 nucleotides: TGTGCCAGCAAGCCTAGCGGGAGTTCTACGCAGTATTTT. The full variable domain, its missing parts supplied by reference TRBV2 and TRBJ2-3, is EPEVTQTPSHQVTQMGQEVILRCVPISNHLYFYWYRQILGQKVEFLVSFYNNEISEKSEIFDDQFSVERPDGSNFTLKIRSTKLEDSAMYFCASKPSGSSTQYFGPGTRLTVL.

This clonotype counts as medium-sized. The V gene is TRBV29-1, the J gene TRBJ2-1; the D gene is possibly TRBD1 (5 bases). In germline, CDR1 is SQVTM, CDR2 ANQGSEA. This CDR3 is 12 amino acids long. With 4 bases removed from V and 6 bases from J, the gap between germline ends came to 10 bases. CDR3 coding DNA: TGCAGCGTTGTGGGGCCAGGCAATGAGCAGTTCTTC. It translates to CSVVGPGNEQFF.

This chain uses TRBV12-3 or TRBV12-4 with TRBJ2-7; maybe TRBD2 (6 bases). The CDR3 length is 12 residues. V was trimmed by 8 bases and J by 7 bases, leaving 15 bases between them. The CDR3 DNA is TGTGCCAGCGGGACTCCCTACAATGAGCAGTACTTC. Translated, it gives CASGTPYNEQYF.

CDR3: CSAPLAGGPTDTQYF. CDR3 sequence (DNA): TGCAGTGCCCCGCTAGCGGGAGGGCCCACAGATACGCAGTATTTT. This chain uses TRBV20-1 with TRBJ2-3; 12 nucleotides align to TRBD2. This CDR3 has 15 residues. V lost 6 bases to trimming and J lost 2 bases; unmatched junction nucleotides: 6. Germline CDR1 is DFQATT and CDR2 is SNEGSKA (reference sequence).

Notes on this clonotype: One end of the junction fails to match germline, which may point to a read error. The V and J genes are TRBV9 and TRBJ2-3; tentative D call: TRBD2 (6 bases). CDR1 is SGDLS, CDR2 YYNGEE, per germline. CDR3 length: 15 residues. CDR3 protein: CASSVAERVRDTRYF. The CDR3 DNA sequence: TGTGCCAGCAGCGTAGCGGAGCGGGTACGAGATACGCGGTATTTT.

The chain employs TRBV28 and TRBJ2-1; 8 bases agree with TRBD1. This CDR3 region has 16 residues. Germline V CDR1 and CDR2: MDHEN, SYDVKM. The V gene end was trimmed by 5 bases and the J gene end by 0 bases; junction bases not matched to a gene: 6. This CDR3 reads CASSNQGATSYNEQFF. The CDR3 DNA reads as TGTGCCAGCAGTAACCAGGGGGCTACCTCCTACAATGAGCAGTTCTTC.

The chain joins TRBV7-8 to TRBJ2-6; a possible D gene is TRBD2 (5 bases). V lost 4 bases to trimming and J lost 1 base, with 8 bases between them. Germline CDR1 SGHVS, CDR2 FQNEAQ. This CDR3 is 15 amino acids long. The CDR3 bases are TGTGCCAGCAGCTCCCGGACTTCTGGGGCCAACGTCCTGACTTTC. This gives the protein CASSSRTSGANVLTF.

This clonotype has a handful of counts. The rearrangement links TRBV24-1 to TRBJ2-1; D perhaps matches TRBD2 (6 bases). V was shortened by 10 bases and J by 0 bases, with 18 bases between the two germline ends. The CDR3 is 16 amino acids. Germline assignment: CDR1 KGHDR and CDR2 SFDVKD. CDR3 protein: CATAQPSASSYNEQFF. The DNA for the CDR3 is TGTGCCACTGCCCAGCCTAGCGCGAGCTCCTACAATGAGCAGTTCTTC.

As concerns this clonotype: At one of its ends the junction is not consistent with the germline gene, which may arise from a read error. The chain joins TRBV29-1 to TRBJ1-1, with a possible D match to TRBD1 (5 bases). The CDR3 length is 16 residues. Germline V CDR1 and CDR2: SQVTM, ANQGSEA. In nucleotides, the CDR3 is TGCAGCGCTAAGGCTCGGGCAGGGAAGGCGAACACTGAAACTTTCTTT. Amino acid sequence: CSAKARAGKANTETFF.

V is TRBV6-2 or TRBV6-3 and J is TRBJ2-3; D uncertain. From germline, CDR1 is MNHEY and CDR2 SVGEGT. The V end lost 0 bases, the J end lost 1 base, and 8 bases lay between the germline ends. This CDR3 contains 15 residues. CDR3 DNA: TGTGCCAGCAGTTACTCGCCCACCGGCACAGATACGCAGTATTTT. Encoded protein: CASSYSPTGTDTQYF.

The chain's CDR3 is CASSARDRVNSPLHF. For the CDR3, the DNA is TGTGCCAGCAGTGCGAGGGACAGGGTAAATTCACCCCTCCACTTT. The rearrangement joins TRBV6-1 to TRBJ1-6; TRBD1 matches at 9 bases. The CDR3 totals 15 residues. Germline CDR1 and CDR2: MNHNS and SASEGT. V lost 4 bases and J lost 7; bases outside the gene matches: 5.

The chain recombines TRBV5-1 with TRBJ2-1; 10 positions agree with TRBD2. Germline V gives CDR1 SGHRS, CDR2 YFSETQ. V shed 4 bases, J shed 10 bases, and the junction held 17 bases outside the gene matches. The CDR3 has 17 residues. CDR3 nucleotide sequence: TGCGCCAGCAGCCCCATAACTGGGCTAGCGGGAGTCTCCGAGCAGTTCTTC. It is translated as CASSPITGLAGVSEQFF.

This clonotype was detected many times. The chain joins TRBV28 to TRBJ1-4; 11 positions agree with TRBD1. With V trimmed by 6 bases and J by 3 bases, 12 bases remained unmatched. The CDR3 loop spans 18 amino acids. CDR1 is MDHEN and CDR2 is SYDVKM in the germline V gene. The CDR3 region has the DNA TGTGCCAGCAGCCGTAGCCGGGACAGGGGGTCAGCTAATGAAAAACTGTTTTTT. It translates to CASSRSRDRGSANEKLFF.

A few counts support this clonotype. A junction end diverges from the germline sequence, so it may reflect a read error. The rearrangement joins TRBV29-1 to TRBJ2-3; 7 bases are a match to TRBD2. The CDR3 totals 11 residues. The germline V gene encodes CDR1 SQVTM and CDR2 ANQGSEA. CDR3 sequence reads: CSVPTSVTRYF. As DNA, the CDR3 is TGCAGCGTTCCTACTAGCGTTACGCGGTATTTT.

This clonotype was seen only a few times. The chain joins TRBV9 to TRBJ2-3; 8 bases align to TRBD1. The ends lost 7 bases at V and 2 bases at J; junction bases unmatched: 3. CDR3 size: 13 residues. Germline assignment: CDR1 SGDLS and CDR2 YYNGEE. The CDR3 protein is CASSGQDTDTQYF. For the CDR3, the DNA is TGTGCCAGCTCGGGACAGGACACAGATACGCAGTATTTT.

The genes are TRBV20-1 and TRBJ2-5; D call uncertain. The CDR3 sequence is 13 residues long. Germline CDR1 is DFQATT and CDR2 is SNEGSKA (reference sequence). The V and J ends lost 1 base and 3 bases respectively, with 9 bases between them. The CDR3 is CSARVQVEETQYF. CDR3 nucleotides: TGCAGTGCTAGAGTTCAAGTAGAAGAGACCCAGTACTTC.

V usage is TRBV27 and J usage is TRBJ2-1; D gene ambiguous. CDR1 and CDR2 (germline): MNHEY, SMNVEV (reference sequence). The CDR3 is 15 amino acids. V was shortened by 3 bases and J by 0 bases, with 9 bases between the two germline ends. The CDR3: CASSLARNSYNEQFF. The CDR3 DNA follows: TGTGCCAGCAGTTTGGCTAGGAACTCCTACAATGAGCAGTTCTTC.

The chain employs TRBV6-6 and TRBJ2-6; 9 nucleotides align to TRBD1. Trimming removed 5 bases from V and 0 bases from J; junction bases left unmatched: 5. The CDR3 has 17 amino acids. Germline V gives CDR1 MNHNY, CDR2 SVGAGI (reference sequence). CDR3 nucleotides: TGTGCCAGCAGTCCGGGGACAGGGCCCTCTGGGGCCAACGTCCTGACTTTC. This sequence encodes CASSPGTGPSGANVLTF.